The 3 T cell receptor beta chains below all came from one sample that was sequenced in a study of cytomegalovirus exposure and HLA in healthy donors. Amplification used 60 Vbeta primers and 13 Jbeta primers. Method: immunoSEQ multiplex PCR; TCRdb's copy keeps in-frame clones and lacks some. The repertoire has 100,000 to 150,000 clones, around 76% of them found once; the top ten carry 7.3%. Sequenced sample: PBMCs. The receptors shown here come from a male donor in good health and CMV-seronegative.

This clone was seen a few times. The chain combines TRBV28 with TRBJ1-1, with D perhaps matching TRBD1 (6 bases). Trimming shortened V by 8 bases and J by 1 base, and 20 bases separated the two germline ends. The CDR3 has 16 amino acids. Germline values: CDR1 MDHEN, CDR2 SYDVKM. The CDR3 is CASPPGQGQTNTEAFF. For the CDR3, the DNA is TGTGCCAGCCCCCCAGGCCAGGGGCAGACGAACACTGAAGCTTTCTTT.

This clone has just a few counts. This chain links TRBV27 with TRBJ2-3, with TRBD1 as a possible D gene (7 bases). V was pared by 5 bases and J by 2 bases, with 11 bases between. Germline CDR1 is MNHEY and CDR2 is SMNVEV (reference sequence). The length of the CDR3 is 14 residues. As DNA, the CDR3 is TGTGCCAGCAGTGCGGGACAGAACACAGATACGCAGTATTTT. Its translation: CASSAGQNTDTQYF.

This chain joins TRBV4-1 and TRBJ2-7; TRBD2 is a possible D gene (5 bases). The CDR3 is 13 amino acids. V dropped 5 bases and J dropped 10 bases, with 18 bases sitting between them. Germline V lookup: CDR1 MGHRA, CDR2 YSYEKL. CDR3 coding DNA: TGCGCCAGCAGCTATAACTCGCAGGAGGAACAGTACTTC. This encodes CASSYNSQEEQYF.